The 9 T cell receptor beta chains listed next were all sequenced from one sample in a study of OX40 agonist ivuxolimab in advanced cancers. The protocol was immunoSEQ multiplex PCR, while the TCRdb copy is restricted to in-frame clones and leaves out a portion. The data hold more than 60,000 clones, with just under 95% observed a single time. Sequencing was performed on CD4+ or CD8+ T cells sorted from blood, taken in a trial of the OX40 agonist ivuxolimab. These receptors all stem from an adult with an advanced solid tumor such as melanoma, head and neck, liver or kidney cancer.

In DNA, the CDR3 is TGTGCCAGCAGCTGGACTAAGGACTACGAGCAGTACTTC. Amino acid sequence: CASSWTKDYEQYF. This chain connects TRBV7-9 to TRBJ2-7; a weak D match, TRBD2 (6 bases). V lost 4 bases, J lost 3 bases, and 10 bases lay in between. The CDR3 runs 13 residues. From germline, CDR1 is SEHNR and CDR2 FQNEAQ (reference sequence).

V usage is TRBV6-5 and J usage is TRBJ1-4, with no clear D. With 5 bases removed from V and 0 bases from J, the gap between germline ends came to 10 bases. This CDR3 is 15 amino acids long. CDR1 MNHEY and CDR2 SVGAGI come from the germline V gene. The DNA for the CDR3 is TGTGCCAGCAGTCCCCTAGCTGCAACTAATGAAAAACTGTTTTTT. It is translated as CASSPLAATNEKLFF.

The sample holds one count of this clone. The CDR3 coding sequence is TGTGCCAGCAGCCTTGCTGGGGAAGGCTATGGCTACACCTTC. Translation: CASSLAGEGYGYTF. The chain is built from TRBV27 and TRBJ1-2, with no clear D. Trimming took 6 bases from V and 4 from J, leaving 15 bases between them. The CDR3 is 14 amino acids. Germline V gives CDR1 MNHEY, CDR2 SMNVEV (reference sequence).

This chain uses TRBV30 with TRBJ1-5; possibly TRBD1 for D (6 bases). Trimming removed 8 bases at V and 4 bases at J, with 15 bases between. There are 13 residues in the CDR3. The germline CDR1 and CDR2 sequences are GTSNPN and SVGIG (reference sequence). CDR3 loop: CALVAGENQPQHF. The CDR3, as DNA: TGTGCCCTCGTGGCAGGGGAGAATCAGCCCCAGCATTTT.

The genes are TRBV9 and TRBJ1-4; maybe TRBD1 (6 bases). The germline CDR1 and CDR2 sequences are SGDLS and YYNGEE. This CDR3 spans 15 amino acids. Trimming removed 3 bases at V and 0 bases at J, with 9 bases between. CDR3 loop: CASSGSGATNEKLFF. In DNA, the CDR3 is TGTGCCAGCAGCGGATCAGGGGCAACTAATGAAAAACTGTTTTTT.

The chain carries TRBV28 and TRBJ2-7; 7 bases fit TRBD2. The V gene's germline CDR1 is MDHEN and CDR2 SYDVKM. The J segment lost 5 bases and the V segment lost 2 bases, leaving 6 bases of the junction unmatched. The CDR3 covers 14 residues. The DNA of the CDR3 is TGTGCCAGCAGTTTAGGTTCGGGGGGTCACGAGCAGTACTTC. It yields the protein CASSLGSGGHEQYF.

The chain combines TRBV7-8 with TRBJ2-7; D gene unclear. Between the trimmed V and J ends, which lost 1 base and 2 bases, there was a span of 3 bases. CDR3 length: 12 amino acids. The germline CDR1 and CDR2 sequences are SGHVS and FQNEAQ. The CDR3 is CASSLVAYEQYF. The CDR3 bases are TGTGCCAGCAGCTTAGTGGCCTACGAGCAGTACTTC.

The rearrangement uses TRBV27 and TRBJ2-7; D unclear. This CDR3 contains 13 residues. Trimming cost V 4 bases and J 5 bases, with 12 bases left between them. The germline V gene encodes CDR1 MNHEY and CDR2 SMNVEV (reference sequence). As DNA, the CDR3 is TGTGCCAGCAGTTCGCAGAAAGGAGACGAGCAGTACTTC. Translated, it gives CASSSQKGDEQYF.

The chain is built from TRBV9 and TRBJ1-2, with D perhaps TRBD1 (5 bases). Trimming removed 4 bases from V and 7 bases from J, with 14 bases in between. This CDR3 spans 13 amino acids. The germline gives CDR1 SGDLS, CDR2 YYNGEE. The CDR3 sequence is CASSPDGRGGYTF. In DNA form, the CDR3 reads TGTGCCAGCAGCCCCGACGGGAGGGGTGGCTACACCTTC.